The present T cell receptor beta chain was sequenced within a study of response to subunit inactivated influenza vaccine. General study findings and limits: Authors suggested each seasonal flu vaccination may recruit only limited numbers of new T cells.

MiXCR was run by TCRdb on the RT-PCR reads, yielding one entry per CDR3 protein. The sample has about 780,000 distinct CDR3 sequences, less than 20% seen once. This clonotype has at least ten counts. Its cognate antigen is unknown. The CDR3 runs to 15 residues. Trimming removed 5 bases from V and 4 bases from J; junction bases left unmatched: 10. Germline CDR1 reads SGHRS; CDR2 reads YFSETQ. The source material was PBMCs from blood, sampled 5 days after vaccination. The TCR sequence derives from a man between 45 and 60 years old who received an inactivated influenza vaccine. This chain connects TRBV5-1 to TRBJ2-7; 9 bases match TRBD1. The DNA for the CDR3 is TGCGCCAGCAGTACCCCCGGGACAGGGATTTACGAGCAGTACTTC. Protein product: CASSTPGTGIYEQYF.